This is a list of T cell receptor beta chains from one sample in a study of glioma-infiltrating T cells after dendritic cell vaccination. Generated by immunoSEQ multiplex PCR, the TCRdb table keeps only in-frame clones and is missing some. This sample carries 80,000 to 95,000 clones, around 85% of them seen once, and the ten largest clones take around 2.9%. Specimen: blood, collected before dendritic cell vaccination. The source is a human donor with glioblastoma. The CDR3 runs from the conserved cysteine through the conserved F or W.

V	J	CDR3
TRBV9	TRBJ1-1	CASSVGGPRRTEAFF
TRBV6-5	TRBJ2-2	CASSYDSNTGELFF
TRBV5-1	TRBJ2-1	CASSPGTSGHLRFF
TRBV4-2	TRBJ2-2	CASSQESPAGATGELFF
TRBV25-1	TRBJ1-1	CASSRSGTGLNTEAFF
TRBV7-6	TRBJ1-1	CASSLGSAHTEAFF
TRBV7-3	TRBJ1-2	CASSPRRGGPMGYTF
TRBV9	TRBJ2-7	CASSVAGGGPYEQYF
TRBV5-6	TRBJ1-5	CASSFWTGRVGNQPQHF
TRBV4-3	TRBJ2-7	CASSQDWSQGDSYEQYF
TRBV5-1	TRBJ1-1	CASSLPQAYTEAFF
TRBV7-2	TRBJ1-2	CASSFSRGGYGYTF
TRBV5-4	TRBJ2-2	CASSLDGMNTGELFF
TRBV5-1	TRBJ2-5	CASSTQGLGETQYF
TRBV6-5	TRBJ1-5	CASSYSGGLDQPQHF
TRBV5-1	TRBJ1-1	CASSQTGGNTEAFF
TRBV11-2	TRBJ2-3	CASSLDGAGGYF
TRBV29-1	TRBJ2-7	CSVEPGTGASEQYF